This passage covers 2 T cell receptor beta chains from one sample sequenced in a study of control samples from healthy donors and cancer patients. Clones were sequenced by immunoSEQ multiplex PCR, and TCRdb holds only the in-frame ones, with some missing. The data hold some 150,000 clones, with nearly 96% observed a single time. Input material: blood. The receptor source for this set is a woman aged 25 to 39 in good health.

This chain connects TRBV2 to TRBJ2-1; D unclear. V lost 4 bases and J lost 3, with 10 bases in between. This CDR3 has 14 amino acids. Germline loops: CDR1 SNHLY, CDR2 FYNNEI. CDR3 protein: CASSGEMSYNEQFF. CDR3 nucleotides: TGTGCCAGCAGTGGTGAGATGAGCTACAATGAGCAGTTCTTC. Together with reference TRBV2 and TRBJ2-1, the CDR3 gives the full variable domain: EPEVTQTPSHQVTQMGQEVILRCVPISNHLYFYWYRQILGQKVEFLVSFYNNEISEKSEIFDDQFSVERPDGSNFTLKIRSTKLEDSAMYFCASSGEMSYNEQFFGPGTRLTVL.

This chain connects TRBV10-3 to TRBJ1-6; TRBD1 matches at 9 bases. This CDR3 comprises 14 residues. Germline V gene lookup returns CDR1 ENHRY and CDR2 SYGVKD. With 11 bases clipped from V and 8 bases from J, the junction kept 10 bases outside the gene matches. CDR3 nucleotides: TGTGCCTCCGGGACAGGGATGAAGGATTCACCCCTCCACTTT. Encoded protein: CASGTGMKDSPLHF.